These 28 T cell receptor beta chains were all obtained from the same sample, sequenced in a study of shared clonotypes between healthy human individuals. Repertoires were generated with immunoSEQ multiplex PCR, while TCRdb's copy carries only in-frame clones and drops some. The sample carries approximately 510,000 clones, 75% to 85% recorded once. The specimen sequenced was PBMCs. These receptors were collected from a middle-aged woman in good health. Some clones in this sample may be carry-over from other donors' samples.

The chain employs TRBV7-8 and TRBJ2-3; 10 nucleotides agree with TRBD1. Germline V gene lookup returns CDR1 SGHVS and CDR2 FQNEAQ. This CDR3 is 17 amino acids long. The V segment lost 1 base and the J segment 5 bases; nucleotides outside the gene matches: 9. Here the CDR3 reads CASSLEGAGQGGDTQYF. In DNA form, the CDR3 reads TGTGCCAGCAGCTTAGAAGGTGCCGGACAGGGGGGAGATACGCAGTATTTT. Drawing the rest from reference TRBV7-8 and TRBJ2-3, the complete variable domain is GAGVSQSPRYKVAKRGQDVALRCDPISGHVSLFWYQQALGQGPEFLTYFQNEAQLDKSGLPSDRFFAERPEGSVSTLKIQRTQQEDSAVYLCASSLEGAGQGGDTQYFGPGTRLTVL.

The rearrangement joins TRBV5-1 to TRBJ2-4; a weak D match, TRBD2 (6 bases). The CDR3 contains 11 residues. The V gene lost 7 bases and the J gene lost 8 bases, with 10 bases spanning the gap. CDR1 and CDR2 (germline): SGHRS, YFSETQ. This chain's CDR3 is CASGPGDIQYF. The CDR3 DNA follows: TGCGCCAGCGGGCCGGGGGACATTCAGTACTTC.

The V call is TRBV29-1, the J call TRBJ2-7, with 10 bases aligning to TRBD2. Germline trimming cut 7 bases from V and 4 bases from J; bases unmatched to any gene: 10. The CDR3 length is 14 residues. CDR1 is SQVTM and CDR2 is ANQGSEA in the germline V gene. In nucleotides, the CDR3 is TGCAGCGCCTACACTAGCGGGGCACAATACGAGCAGTACTTC. Protein sequence: CSAYTSGAQYEQYF.

The chain links TRBV7-2 to TRBJ2-7; tentative D call: TRBD2 (6 bases). The CDR3 has 15 residues. Germline lookup yields CDR1 SGHTA and CDR2 FQGNSA. Between the trimmed V and J ends, which lost 5 bases and 7 bases, there was a span of 21 bases. In DNA, the CDR3 is TGTGCCAGCAGCCGTTTGGGAGGCCGATGGGGGGAGCAGTACTTC. Translated: CASSRLGGRWGEQYF.

This clone has just a few counts. Other DNA sequences of this sample code for an identical CDR3. The J gene is TRBJ1-2, the V gene TRBV27; D gene ambiguous. This CDR3 has 14 residues. CDR1 is MNHEY, CDR2 SMNVEV, per germline (reference sequence). The germline V and J ends were trimmed by 2 bases and 4 bases, with 11 bases remaining between them. The CDR3 nucleotides read TGTGCCAGCAGTTTAAAGGGTGGTAGCTATGGCTACACCTTC. Its translation is CASSLKGGSYGYTF.

A word on this clone: Other DNA sequences from this sample encode an identical CDR3 as well. The V gene is TRBV11-2, the J gene TRBJ2-7; possibly TRBD1 or TRBD2 for D (5 bases each). Trimming cost V 5 bases and J 0 bases, with 11 bases left between them. CDR3 size: 14 residues. Per germline, CDR1 SGHAT and CDR2 FQNNGV. CDR3 bases: TGTGCCAGCAGCCCGGGACGGAACTCCTACGAGCAGTACTTC. It translates to CASSPGRNSYEQYF. The whole variable domain, remainder taken from reference TRBV11-2 and TRBJ2-7, is EAGVAQSPRYKIIEKRQSVAFWCNPISGHATLYWYQQILGQGPKLLIQFQNNGVVDDSQLPKDRFSAERLKGVDSTLKIQPAKLEDSAVYLCASSPGRNSYEQYFGPGTRLTVT.

V is TRBV19 and J is TRBJ1-4; weak D call: TRBD1 (5 bases). The CDR3 extends over 17 amino acids. Germline V gene lookup returns CDR1 LNHDA and CDR2 SQIVND (reference sequence). The ends were cut back, 1 base at V and 0 bases at J, with 12 bases in the middle. As DNA, the CDR3 is TGTGCCAGTAGTATAGCGGGGCGTTCGGCAACTAATGAAAAACTGTTTTTT. It specifies CASSIAGRSATNEKLFF. The full variable domain, rest sourced from reference TRBV19 and TRBJ1-4, is DGGITQSPKYLFRKEGQNVTLSCEQNLNHDAMYWYRQDPGQGLRLIYYSQIVNDFQKGDIAEGYSVSREKKESFPLTVTSAQKNPTAFYLCASSIAGRSATNEKLFFGSGTQLSVL.

The V call is TRBV7-9, the J call TRBJ2-2; TRBD2 agrees at 12 bases. The V and J ends lost 10 bases and 7 bases, in that order; junction bases with no gene match: 7. The CDR3 totals 14 residues. The germline CDR1 and CDR2 sequences are SEHNR and FQNEAQ (reference sequence). The CDR3 nucleotides read TGTGCCAACCAGCTAGCGGGAGGGCACGGGGAGCTGTTTTTT. Translating gives CANQLAGGHGELFF.

The chain combines TRBV7-3 with TRBJ2-7, with D possibly called TRBD1 or TRBD2 (7 bases each). This CDR3 spans 14 amino acids. Germline V gives CDR1 SGHTA, CDR2 FQGTGA. V was cut by 5 bases and J by 3 bases, with 14 bases left in between. The chain's CDR3 is CASSPQGGDYEQYF. The CDR3 coding sequence is TGTGCCAGCAGCCCCCAGGGGGGGGACTACGAGCAGTACTTC.

This rearrangement joins TRBV28 to TRBJ2-7; D remains ambiguous. CDR1 and CDR2 from the germline V gene are MDHEN and SYDVKM. The CDR3 totals 12 residues. Trimming left V 7 bases short and J 4 bases short, with 11 bases between. DNA of the CDR3: TGTGCCAGCACCACCCCGAGGTACGAGCAGTACTTC. It is translated as CASTTPRYEQYF.

The chain combines TRBV25-1 with TRBJ2-5; D remains ambiguous. The length of the CDR3 is 11 residues. Germline values: CDR1 MGHDK, CDR2 SYGVNS. Trimming shortened V by 6 bases and J by 0 bases, and 2 bases separated the two germline ends. In DNA form, the CDR3 reads TGTGCCAGCAGGTACCAAGAGACCCAGTACTTC. Translating gives CASRYQETQYF.

As regards this clone: Just one base apart from a much larger clone, this may be a read error. The CDR3 loop is CASSPWTSSYNEQFF. The CDR3 DNA follows: TGTGCCAGCTCACCCTGGACTAGCTCCTACAATGAGCAGTTCTTC. V gene TRBV18 combines with J gene TRBJ2-1, with 7 bases identical to TRBD2. Germline V gives CDR1 KGHSH, CDR2 LQKENI. The CDR3 runs 15 residues. The junction had 2 bases not matched to a gene; V was cut back by 3 bases and J by 0 bases.

The V gene is TRBV7-2, the J gene TRBJ1-6; 8 bases line up with TRBD1. Germline lookup yields CDR1 SGHTA and CDR2 FQGNSA. V trimming: 3 bases; J trimming: 9 bases; junction bases outside the gene matches: 4. The CDR3 covers 14 residues. CDR3 in amino acids: CASSLTGVGSPLHF. DNA for the CDR3: TGTGCCAGCAGCTTGACAGGGGTAGGTTCACCCCTCCACTTT. Full variable domain (outside the CDR3, taken from reference TRBV7-2 and TRBJ1-6): GAGVSQSPSNKVTEKGKDVELRCDPISGHTALYWYRQSLGQGLEFLIYFQGNSAPDKSGLPSDRFSAERTGGSVSTLTIQRTQQEDSAVYLCASSLTGVGSPLHFGNGTRLTVT.

V usage is TRBV6-6 and J usage is TRBJ2-7; a possible D gene is TRBD2 (6 bases). Trimming shortened V by 5 bases and J by 7 bases, and 18 bases separated the two germline ends. This CDR3 is 14 amino acids long. From germline, CDR1 is MNHNY and CDR2 SVGAGI (reference sequence). Here the CDR3 reads CASSEGRRAEEQYF. The CDR3 DNA follows: TGTGCCAGCAGTGAGGGGAGGAGGGCCGAAGAGCAGTACTTC.

This chain connects TRBV7-3 to TRBJ1-1; maybe TRBD1 (5 bases). Trimming took 3 bases from V and 2 from J, leaving 7 bases between them. The CDR3 is made up of 13 amino acids. The germline V gene encodes CDR1 SGHTA and CDR2 FQGTGA. CDR3 amino acids: CASSFDSNTEAFF. The CDR3 DNA sequence: TGTGCCAGCAGCTTCGACAGTAACACTGAAGCTTTCTTT.

V is TRBV18 and J is TRBJ1-5; 9 positions agree with TRBD1. Unmatched junction bases numbered 8, after V lost 3 bases and J lost 5 bases. The CDR3 length is 16 residues. Looked up from germline, CDR1 is KGHSH and CDR2 is LQKENI. The CDR3 sequence is CASSPGQGPGYQPQHF. The DNA for the CDR3 is TGTGCCAGCTCACCGGGACAGGGACCGGGATATCAGCCCCAGCATTTT.

J is TRBJ1-1 and V is TRBV6-6, with no clear D. The CDR3 has 15 amino acids. V lost 7 bases and J lost 3, with 18 bases in between. Germline CDR1 reads MNHNY; CDR2 reads SVGAGI (reference sequence). For the CDR3, the DNA is TGTGCCAGCATTCTTTCGGTGGTGACACACACTGAAGCTTTCTTT. This codes for CASILSVVTHTEAFF.

The rearrangement links TRBV9 to TRBJ2-1; D gene unclear. This CDR3 has 15 amino acids. CDR1 and CDR2 (germline): SGDLS, YYNGEE. V was pared by 2 bases and J by 1 base, with 10 bases between. The CDR3 reads CASSVGVPSYNEQFF. The CDR3, as DNA: TGTGCCAGCAGCGTTGGTGTACCGTCCTACAATGAGCAGTTCTTC.

V usage is TRBV10-1 and J usage is TRBJ2-6; TRBD1 matches at 8 bases. The CDR3 has 16 amino acids. Germline-derived CDR1 and CDR2 are WNHNN and SYGVQD (reference sequence). V shed 5 bases, J shed 2 bases, and the junction held 5 bases outside the gene matches. The CDR3 bases are TGCGCCAGCAGTTCCGGACAGGGAGCTGGGGCCAACGTCCTGACTTTC. Translating gives CASSSGQGAGANVLTF.

The chain couples TRBV6-5 to TRBJ2-7, with 10 positions matching TRBD2. V shed 6 bases, J shed 6 bases, and the junction held 8 bases outside the gene matches. The CDR3 extends over 14 amino acids. From germline, CDR1 is MNHEY and CDR2 SVGAGI. The CDR3 DNA follows: TGTGCCAGCAGCAGAGCGGGAGGGTTCGTCGAGCAGTACTTC. Translation: CASSRAGGFVEQYF.

The chain links TRBV30 to TRBJ2-2, with 9 bases that match TRBD2. Germline V gene data show CDR1 as GTSNPN and CDR2 as SVGIG (reference sequence). This CDR3 spans 18 amino acids. The junction had 15 bases not matched to a gene; V was cut back by 3 bases and J by 4 bases. CDR3 protein: CAWRGGSGRTEGTGELFF. CDR3 nucleotides: TGTGCCTGGAGGGGGGGTAGCGGGAGAACGGAGGGCACCGGGGAGCTGTTTTTT.

V gene TRBV2 combines with J gene TRBJ2-3, with D possibly being TRBD2 (5 bases). The CDR3 is made up of 17 amino acids. Per the germline V gene, CDR1 is SNHLY and CDR2 is FYNNEI. V lost 3 bases and J 2 bases, leaving 18 bases between the germline ends. CDR3 in DNA: TGTGCCAGCAGTGAGGGAGTGGATCCTTCTATCACAGATACGCAGTATTTT. Protein sequence: CASSEGVDPSITDTQYF.

The rearrangement uses TRBV6-5 and TRBJ1-4; no clear D gene. V gave up 5 bases and J gave up 8 bases, with 9 bases separating them. Germline V lookup: CDR1 MNHEY, CDR2 SVGAGI. CDR3 length equals 12 residues. As DNA, the CDR3 is TGTGCCAGCAGTACCCGGATGGAAAAACTGTTTTTT. It yields the protein CASSTRMEKLFF.

This clone was counted a few times. V usage is TRBV5-1 and J usage is TRBJ1-1; unclear D gene. The CDR3 has 13 amino acids. Trimming took 1 base from V and 1 from J, leaving 5 bases between them. Germline-derived CDR1 and CDR2 are SGHRS and YFSETQ. The CDR3 region has the DNA TGCGCCAGCAGCTTGTGGGCGAACACTGAAGCTTTCTTT. This encodes CASSLWANTEAFF.

V usage is TRBV7-6 and J usage is TRBJ2-1; 7 nucleotides agree with TRBD2. Germline V lookup: CDR1 SGHVS, CDR2 FNYEAQ. The length of the CDR3 is 14 residues. Trimming at V came to 4 bases and at J to 5 bases, leaving 5 bases not matched to a gene. CDR3 bases: TGTGCCAGCAGCTCGGGGACTACCCACAATGAGCAGTTCTTC. Its protein product is CASSSGTTHNEQFF.

This sequence joins TRBV4-3 and TRBJ1-1, with 11 bases that match TRBD1. Germline V CDR1 and CDR2: LGHNA, YSLEER. V lost 3 bases and J lost 5; bases outside the gene matches: 8. CDR3 length equals 16 residues. CDR3 amino acids: CASSHHRGTGGTEAFF. The DNA of the CDR3 is TGCGCCAGCAGCCACCACCGCGGGACAGGGGGAACTGAAGCTTTCTTT.

The rearrangement links TRBV27 to TRBJ1-1; 7 nucleotides align to TRBD1. V was pared by 2 bases and J by 1 base, with 1 base of the junction left unmatched. CDR3 length: 14 amino acids. The germline gives CDR1 MNHEY, CDR2 SMNVEV (reference sequence). The CDR3 region is CASSLEGANTEAFF. For the CDR3, the DNA is TGTGCCAGCAGTTTAGAGGGGGCGAACACTGAAGCTTTCTTT.

The rearrangement joins TRBV19 to TRBJ1-4; no reliable D call. The CDR3 covers 11 residues. Deletions cut 6 bases from V and 6 bases from J, with 5 bases between. Germline CDR1 reads LNHDA; CDR2 reads SQIVND (reference sequence). CDR3 loop: CASSFDEKLFF. Written as DNA, the CDR3 is TGTGCCAGTAGCTTCGATGAAAAACTGTTTTTT.